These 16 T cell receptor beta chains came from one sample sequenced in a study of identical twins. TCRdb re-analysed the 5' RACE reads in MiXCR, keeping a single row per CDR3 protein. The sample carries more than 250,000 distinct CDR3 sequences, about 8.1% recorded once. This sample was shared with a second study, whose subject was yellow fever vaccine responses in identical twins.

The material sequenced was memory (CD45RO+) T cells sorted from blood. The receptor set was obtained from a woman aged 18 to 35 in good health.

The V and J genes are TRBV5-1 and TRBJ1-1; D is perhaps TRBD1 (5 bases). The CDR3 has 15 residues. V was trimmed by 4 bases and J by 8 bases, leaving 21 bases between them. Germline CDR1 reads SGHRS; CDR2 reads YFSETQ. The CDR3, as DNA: TGCGCCAGCAGCGGGGGGACCCTTCATCCCCTCGAAGCTTTCTTT. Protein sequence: CASSGGTLHPLEAFF.

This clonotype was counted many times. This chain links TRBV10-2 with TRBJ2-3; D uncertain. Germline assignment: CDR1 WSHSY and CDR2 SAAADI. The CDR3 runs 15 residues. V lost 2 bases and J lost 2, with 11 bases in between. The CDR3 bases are TGCGCCAGCAGTGAGACCGGACGGTCCACAGATACGCAGTATTTT. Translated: CASSETGRSTDTQYF.

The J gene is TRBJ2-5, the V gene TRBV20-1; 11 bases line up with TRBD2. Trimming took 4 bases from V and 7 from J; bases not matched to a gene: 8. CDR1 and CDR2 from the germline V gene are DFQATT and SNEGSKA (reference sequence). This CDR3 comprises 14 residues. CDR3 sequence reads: CSATLTSGAMTQYF. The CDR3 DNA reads TGCAGTGCTACCCTGACTAGCGGGGCAATGACCCAGTACTTC.

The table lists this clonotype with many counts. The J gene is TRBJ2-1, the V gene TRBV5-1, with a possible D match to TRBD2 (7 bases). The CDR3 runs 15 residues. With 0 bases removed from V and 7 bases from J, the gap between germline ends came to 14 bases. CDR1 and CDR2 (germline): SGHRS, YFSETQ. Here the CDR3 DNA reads TGCGCCAGCAGCTTGGCGGGGGGCAGAAAGAATGAGCAGTTCTTC. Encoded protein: CASSLAGGRKNEQFF. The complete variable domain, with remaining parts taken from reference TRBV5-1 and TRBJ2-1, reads KAGVTQTPRYLIKTRGQQVTLSCSPISGHRSVSWYQQTPGQGLQFLFEYFSETQRNKGNFPGRFSGRQFSNSRSEMNVSTLELGDSALYLCASSLAGGRKNEQFFGPGTRLTVL.

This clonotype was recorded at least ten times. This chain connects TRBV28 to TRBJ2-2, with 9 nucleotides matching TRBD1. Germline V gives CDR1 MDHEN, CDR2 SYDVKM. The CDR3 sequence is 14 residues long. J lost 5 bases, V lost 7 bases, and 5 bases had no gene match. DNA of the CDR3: TGTGCCAGCAACACAGGGGGCGCGACCGGGGAGCTGTTTTTT. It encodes CASNTGGATGELFF.

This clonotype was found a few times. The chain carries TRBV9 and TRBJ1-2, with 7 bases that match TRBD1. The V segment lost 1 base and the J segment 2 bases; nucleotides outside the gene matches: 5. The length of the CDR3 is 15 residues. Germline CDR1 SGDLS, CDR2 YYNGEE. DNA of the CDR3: TGTGCCAGCAGCGTAAGAGGGGGCGCAAACTATGGCTACACCTTC. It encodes CASSVRGGANYGYTF.

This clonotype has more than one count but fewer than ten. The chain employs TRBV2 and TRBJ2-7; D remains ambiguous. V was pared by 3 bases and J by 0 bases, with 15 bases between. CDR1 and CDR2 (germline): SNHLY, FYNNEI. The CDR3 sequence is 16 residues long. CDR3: CASSEARLAVSYEQYF. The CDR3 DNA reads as TGTGCCAGCAGTGAGGCAAGACTGGCGGTCTCCTACGAGCAGTACTTC.

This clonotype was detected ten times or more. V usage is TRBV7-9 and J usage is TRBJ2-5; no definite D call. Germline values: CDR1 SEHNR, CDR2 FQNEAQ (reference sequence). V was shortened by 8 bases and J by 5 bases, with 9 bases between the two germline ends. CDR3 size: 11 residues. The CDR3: CASGVGETQYF. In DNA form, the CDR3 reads TGTGCCAGCGGGGTGGGTGAGACCCAGTACTTC.

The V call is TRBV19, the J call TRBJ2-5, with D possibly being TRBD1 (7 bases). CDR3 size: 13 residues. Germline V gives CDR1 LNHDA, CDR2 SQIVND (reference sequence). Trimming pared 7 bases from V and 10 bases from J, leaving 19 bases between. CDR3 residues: CASMGQPRGSQYF. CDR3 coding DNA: TGTGCCAGTATGGGACAGCCACGGGGGAGCCAGTACTTC.

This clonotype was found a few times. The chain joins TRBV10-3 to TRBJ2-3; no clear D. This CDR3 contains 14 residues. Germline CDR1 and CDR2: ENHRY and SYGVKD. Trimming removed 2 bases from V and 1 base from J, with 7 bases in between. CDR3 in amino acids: CAISERQGTDTQYF. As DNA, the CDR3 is TGTGCCATCAGTGAGCGGCAGGGCACAGATACGCAGTATTTT.

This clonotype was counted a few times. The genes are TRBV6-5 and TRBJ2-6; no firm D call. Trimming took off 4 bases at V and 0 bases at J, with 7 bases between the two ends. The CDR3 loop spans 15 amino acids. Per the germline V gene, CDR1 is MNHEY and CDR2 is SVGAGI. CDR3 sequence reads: CASSSPDSGANVLTF. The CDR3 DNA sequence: TGTGCCAGCAGTTCCCCAGACTCTGGGGCCAACGTCCTGACTTTC.

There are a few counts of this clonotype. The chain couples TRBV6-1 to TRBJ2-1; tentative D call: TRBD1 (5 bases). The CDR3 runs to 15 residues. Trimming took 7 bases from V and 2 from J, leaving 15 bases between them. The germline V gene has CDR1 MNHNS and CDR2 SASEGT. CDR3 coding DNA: TGTGCCAGCAAGGAAGGGCAGGGTACCTACAATGAGCAGTTCTTC. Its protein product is CASKEGQGTYNEQFF.

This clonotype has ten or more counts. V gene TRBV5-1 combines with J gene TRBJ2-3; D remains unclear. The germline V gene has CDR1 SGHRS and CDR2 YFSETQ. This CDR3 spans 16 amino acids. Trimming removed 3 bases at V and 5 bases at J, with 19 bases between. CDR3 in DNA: TGCGCCAGCAGCTCCACCGGGCTACAGCTGGTAGATACGCAGTATTTT. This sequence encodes CASSSTGLQLVDTQYF. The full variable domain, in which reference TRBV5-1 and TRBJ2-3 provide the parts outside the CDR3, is KAGVTQTPRYLIKTRGQQVTLSCSPISGHRSVSWYQQTPGQGLQFLFEYFSETQRNKGNFPGRFSGRQFSNSRSEMNVSTLELGDSALYLCASSSTGLQLVDTQYFGPGTRLTVL.

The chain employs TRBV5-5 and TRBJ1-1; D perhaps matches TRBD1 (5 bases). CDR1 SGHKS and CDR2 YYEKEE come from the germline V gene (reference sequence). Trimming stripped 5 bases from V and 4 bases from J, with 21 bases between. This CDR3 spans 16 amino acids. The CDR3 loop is CASRAGGVGGRTEAFF. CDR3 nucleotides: TGTGCCAGCAGGGCAGGCGGGGTTGGGGGTCGCACTGAAGCTTTCTTT.

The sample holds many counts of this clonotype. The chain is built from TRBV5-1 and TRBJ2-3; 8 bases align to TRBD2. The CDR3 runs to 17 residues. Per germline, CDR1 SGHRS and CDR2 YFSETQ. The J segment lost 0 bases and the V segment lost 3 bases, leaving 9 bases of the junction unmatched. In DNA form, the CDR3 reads TGCGCCAGCAGCTCCCCGGGTAGCGGGAAAAGCACAGATACGCAGTATTTT. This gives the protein CASSSPGSGKSTDTQYF. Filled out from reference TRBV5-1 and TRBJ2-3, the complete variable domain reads KAGVTQTPRYLIKTRGQQVTLSCSPISGHRSVSWYQQTPGQGLQFLFEYFSETQRNKGNFPGRFSGRQFSNSRSEMNVSTLELGDSALYLCASSSPGSGKSTDTQYFGPGTRLTVL.

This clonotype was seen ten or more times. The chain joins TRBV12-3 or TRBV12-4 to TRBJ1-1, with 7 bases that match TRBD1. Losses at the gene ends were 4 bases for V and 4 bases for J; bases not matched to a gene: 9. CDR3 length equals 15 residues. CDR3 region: CASSSGVGGLTEAFF. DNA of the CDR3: TGTGCCAGCAGTTCAGGGGTAGGGGGCCTCACTGAAGCTTTCTTT.